The rows below give T cell receptor beta chains drawn from one sample of a study of blood T cell repertoires in COVID-19. Sequencing used immunoSEQ multiplex PCR; TCRdb keeps in-frame clones, though not all of them. The sample consists of nearly 350,000 clones, over 80% of them appearing once. Sequences were obtained from peripheral blood. These receptors all come from a woman aged 50 to 60 with COVID-19, enrolled during active disease. Both conserved end residues are part of each CDR3. Each record gives: clone size, V gene, D gene, J gene, CDR3 protein, CDR3 DNA. A D gene is named only where the DNA matches it firmly. Clone size is shown for a subset of rows, as once, few, many or a class of expanded clone.

abundance: -
v_gene: TRBV7-9
d_gene: -
j_gene: TRBJ1-2
CDR3aa: CASSLSSYGYTF
CDR3nt: TGTGCCAGCAGCTTGAGTTCCTATGGCTACACCTTC

abundance: -
v_gene: TRBV3-1/TRBV3-2
d_gene: -
j_gene: TRBJ2-7
CDR3aa: CASSQFPAESSYEQYF
CDR3nt: TGTGCCAGCAGCCAATTCCCTGCGGAGAGCTCCTACGAGCAGTACTTC

abundance: -
v_gene: TRBV3-1/TRBV3-2
d_gene: TRBD1
j_gene: TRBJ1-2
CDR3aa: CASSSRTPTGLYGYTF
CDR3nt: TGTGCCAGCAGCTCGAGGACGCCGACAGGGCTTTATGGCTACACCTTC

abundance: once
v_gene: TRBV4-1
d_gene: TRBD1
j_gene: TRBJ1-6
CDR3aa: CASSHPGQGNSPLHF
CDR3nt: TGCGCCAGCAGCCATCCGGGACAGGGTAATTCACCCCTCCACTTT

abundance: -
v_gene: TRBV18
d_gene: -
j_gene: TRBJ2-5
CDR3aa: CASSPGLQETQYF
CDR3nt: TGTGCCAGCTCACCGGGACTCCAAGAGACCCAGTACTTC

abundance: -
v_gene: TRBV28
d_gene: TRBD1
j_gene: TRBJ2-2
CDR3aa: CASCRTGLPGELFF
CDR3nt: TGTGCCAGCTGCCGGACAGGTCTTCCCGGGGAGCTGTTTTTT

abundance: -
v_gene: TRBV19
d_gene: -
j_gene: TRBJ1-1
CDR3aa: CASSPVVGDAFF
CDR3nt: TGTGCCAGTAGTCCGGTCGTGGGAGATGCTTTCTTT

abundance: -
v_gene: TRBV3-1/TRBV3-2
d_gene: -
j_gene: TRBJ1-2
CDR3aa: CASSQDWGQGQTLGYTF
CDR3nt: TGTGCCAGCAGCCAAGATTGGGGCCAGGGTCAGACCCTTGGCTACACCTTC

abundance: -
v_gene: TRBV24-1
d_gene: -
j_gene: TRBJ2-7
CDR3aa: CATSPGWAYEQYF
CDR3nt: TGTGCCACCAGTCCAGGGTGGGCTTACGAGCAGTACTTC

abundance: -
v_gene: TRBV5-4
d_gene: TRBD2
j_gene: TRBJ2-2
CDR3aa: CASSPASGRASAGELFF
CDR3nt: TGTGCCAGCAGCCCCGCTAGCGGGAGGGCCTCGGCCGGGGAGCTGTTTTTT

abundance: once
v_gene: TRBV3-1/TRBV3-2
d_gene: TRBD2
j_gene: TRBJ2-3
CDR3aa: CASSQGASGRAADTQYF
CDR3nt: TGTGCCAGCAGCCAAGGGGCTAGCGGGAGGGCCGCAGATACGCAGTATTTT

abundance: -
v_gene: TRBV5-5
d_gene: -
j_gene: TRBJ1-6
CDR3aa: CASSSEFGSSYNSPLHF
CDR3nt: TGTGCCAGCAGCTCGGAATTTGGGAGCTCCTATAATTCACCCCTCCACTTT

abundance: -
v_gene: TRBV6-5
d_gene: -
j_gene: TRBJ2-5
CDR3aa: CASSRRGGEETQYF
CDR3nt: TGTGCCAGCAGCCGTAGGGGGGGAGAGGAGACCCAGTACTTC

abundance: -
v_gene: TRBV6-5
d_gene: -
j_gene: TRBJ2-5
CDR3aa: CASSPPGWRGTQYF
CDR3nt: TGTGCCAGCAGCCCCCCCGGGTGGAGGGGGACCCAGTACTTC

abundance: once
v_gene: TRBV5-1
d_gene: -
j_gene: TRBJ2-5
CDR3aa: CASSGLLMETQYF
CDR3nt: TGCGCCAGCAGCGGCTTGCTGATGGAGACCCAGTACTTC

abundance: once
v_gene: TRBV18
d_gene: TRBD1
j_gene: TRBJ1-1
CDR3aa: CASSLGQGVNTEAFF
CDR3nt: TGTGCCAGCTCACTAGGACAGGGGGTGAACACTGAAGCTTTCTTT

abundance: -
v_gene: TRBV15
d_gene: -
j_gene: TRBJ1-5
CDR3aa: CATSRGPNQPQHF
CDR3nt: TGTGCCACCAGCAGGGGGCCAAATCAGCCCCAGCATTTT

abundance: -
v_gene: TRBV6-6
d_gene: TRBD2
j_gene: TRBJ2-1
CDR3aa: CASSPVGGAVTYNEQFF
CDR3nt: TGTGCCAGCAGTCCGGTCGGGGGGGCGGTAACCTACAATGAGCAGTTCTTC

abundance: -
v_gene: TRBV6-5
d_gene: -
j_gene: TRBJ2-2
CDR3aa: CASSYGSLANTGELFF
CDR3nt: TGTGCCAGCAGTTACGGGTCCCTAGCGAACACCGGGGAGCTGTTTTTT

abundance: -
v_gene: TRBV24-1
d_gene: TRBD1
j_gene: TRBJ1-2
CDR3aa: CATSDTGELGGYTF
CDR3nt: TGTGCCACCAGTGACACAGGGGAGTTAGGTGGCTACACCTTC

abundance: -
v_gene: TRBV5-5
d_gene: -
j_gene: TRBJ2-7
CDR3aa: CASSLGQGISYEQYF
CDR3nt: TGTGCCAGCAGCTTGGGTCAGGGGATCTCCTACGAGCAGTACTTC

abundance: -
v_gene: TRBV6-4
d_gene: TRBD1
j_gene: TRBJ2-1
CDR3aa: CASSVDRGYEQFF
CDR3nt: TGTGCCAGCAGTGTTGACAGGGGCTATGAGCAGTTCTTC

abundance: -
v_gene: TRBV5-5
d_gene: -
j_gene: TRBJ1-1
CDR3aa: CASSSGSRSINTEAFF
CDR3nt: TGTGCCAGCAGCTCCGGGAGCAGGAGCATTAACACTGAAGCTTTCTTT

abundance: -
v_gene: TRBV27
d_gene: -
j_gene: TRBJ2-2
CDR3aa: CASSLDTNTGELFF
CDR3nt: TGTGCCAGCAGTTTAGACACGAACACCGGGGAGCTGTTTTTT

abundance: -
v_gene: TRBV5-1
d_gene: TRBD1
j_gene: TRBJ1-6
CDR3aa: CASSLLVGQGHSPLHF
CDR3nt: TGCGCCAGCAGCTTGTTGGTGGGACAGGGCCATTCACCCCTCCACTTT

abundance: -
v_gene: TRBV2
d_gene: TRBD2
j_gene: TRBJ2-7
CDR3aa: CASKPGLAGSYEQYF
CDR3nt: TGTGCCAGCAAGCCGGGACTAGCGGGGAGCTACGAGCAGTACTTC

abundance: -
v_gene: TRBV24-1
d_gene: TRBD1
j_gene: TRBJ2-2
CDR3aa: CATSDPGQGDTGELFF
CDR3nt: TGTGCCACCAGTGATCCGGGACAGGGGGACACCGGGGAGCTGTTTTTT

abundance: -
v_gene: TRBV5-6
d_gene: -
j_gene: TRBJ1-5
CDR3aa: CASSEFGGARQPQHF
CDR3nt: TGTGCCAGCAGCGAGTTCGGGGGGGCGCGACAGCCCCAGCATTTT

abundance: -
v_gene: TRBV5-1
d_gene: -
j_gene: TRBJ2-3
CDR3aa: CASSPLATSTDTQYF
CDR3nt: TGCGCCAGCAGCCCACTAGCAACTAGCACAGATACGCAGTATTTT

abundance: -
v_gene: TRBV6-5
d_gene: -
j_gene: TRBJ1-5
CDR3aa: CASTPGGGNQPQHF
CDR3nt: TGTGCCAGCACCCCTGGGGGGGGAAATCAGCCCCAGCATTTT

abundance: -
v_gene: TRBV5-4
d_gene: TRBD2
j_gene: TRBJ2-3
CDR3aa: CASSPSGSHTDTQYF
CDR3nt: TGTGCCAGCAGCCCGAGCGGGAGCCACACAGATACGCAGTATTTT

abundance: -
v_gene: TRBV19
d_gene: -
j_gene: TRBJ2-1
CDR3aa: CASSINDRPSYNEQFF
CDR3nt: TGTGCCAGTAGTATAAACGACAGACCATCCTACAATGAGCAGTTCTTC

abundance: -
v_gene: TRBV28
d_gene: -
j_gene: TRBJ2-2
CDR3aa: CASSLFQYTGELFF
CDR3nt: TGTGCCAGCAGTTTATTCCAGTACACCGGGGAGCTGTTTTTT

abundance: -
v_gene: TRBV6-5
d_gene: TRBD1
j_gene: TRBJ1-2
CDR3aa: CASRQTGGNYGYTF
CDR3nt: TGTGCCAGCAGACAAACAGGGGGCAACTATGGCTACACCTTC

abundance: -
v_gene: TRBV6-1
d_gene: -
j_gene: TRBJ2-3
CDR3aa: CASSEAGVEDTQYF
CDR3nt: TGTGCCAGCAGTGAAGCGGGCGTCGAGGATACGCAGTATTTT

abundance: -
v_gene: TRBV9
d_gene: TRBD2
j_gene: TRBJ2-5
CDR3aa: CASSAGLAGGQETQYF
CDR3nt: TGTGCCAGCAGCGCCGGACTAGCGGGAGGACAAGAGACCCAGTACTTC

abundance: -
v_gene: TRBV7-2
d_gene: TRBD1
j_gene: TRBJ2-7
CDR3aa: CASSLVPGGSYEQYF
CDR3nt: TGTGCCAGCAGCTTAGTCCCAGGGGGTTCCTACGAGCAGTACTTC

abundance: -
v_gene: TRBV18
d_gene: -
j_gene: TRBJ1-1
CDR3aa: CASSPAGGLNTEAFF
CDR3nt: TGTGCCAGCTCACCCGCGGGGGGTTTGAACACTGAAGCTTTCTTT

abundance: -
v_gene: TRBV7-3
d_gene: -
j_gene: TRBJ1-2
CDR3aa: CASSLGSRDGYTF
CDR3nt: TGTGCCAGCAGCTTAGGGTCCAGGGATGGCTACACCTTC

abundance: -
v_gene: TRBV7-9
d_gene: -
j_gene: TRBJ1-1
CDR3aa: CASSLEGAWGTEAFF
CDR3nt: TGTGCCAGCAGCTTAGAAGGGGCTTGGGGCACTGAAGCTTTCTTT

abundance: -
v_gene: TRBV11-2
d_gene: TRBD2
j_gene: TRBJ2-1
CDR3aa: CASRALAGVVEQFF
CDR3nt: TGTGCCAGCAGAGCGCTAGCGGGAGTGGTTGAGCAGTTCTTC

abundance: -
v_gene: TRBV6-5
d_gene: -
j_gene: TRBJ2-7
CDR3aa: CASSPPSPPYEQYF
CDR3nt: TGTGCCAGCAGTCCGCCAAGCCCTCCCTACGAGCAGTACTTC

abundance: -
v_gene: TRBV6-6
d_gene: TRBD1
j_gene: TRBJ2-5
CDR3aa: CASRRVGQALETQYF
CDR3nt: TGTGCCAGCAGACGCGTGGGACAGGCTTTAGAGACCCAGTACTTC

abundance: -
v_gene: TRBV18
d_gene: TRBD1
j_gene: TRBJ2-3
CDR3aa: CASSKTGQGMTDTQYF
CDR3nt: TGTGCCAGCTCAAAAACCGGACAGGGTATGACAGATACGCAGTATTTT

abundance: -
v_gene: TRBV10-2
d_gene: TRBD1
j_gene: TRBJ2-5
CDR3aa: CASRGQGGLETQYF
CDR3nt: TGCGCCAGCAGAGGACAGGGGGGTTTGGAGACCCAGTACTTC

abundance: -
v_gene: TRBV19
d_gene: TRBD1
j_gene: TRBJ1-1
CDR3aa: CASSKGQPGSEAFF
CDR3nt: TGTGCCAGTAGCAAGGGACAGCCAGGGTCGGAAGCTTTCTTT

abundance: -
v_gene: TRBV6-4
d_gene: -
j_gene: TRBJ1-5
CDR3aa: CASSDSNRTVNQPQHF
CDR3nt: TGTGCCAGCAGTGACTCGAATAGGACAGTCAATCAGCCCCAGCATTTT

abundance: -
v_gene: TRBV7-9
d_gene: TRBD1
j_gene: TRBJ1-4
CDR3aa: CASTLTGVDEKLFF
CDR3nt: TGTGCCAGCACACTAACAGGGGTGGACGAAAAACTGTTTTTT

abundance: -
v_gene: TRBV28
d_gene: TRBD1
j_gene: TRBJ1-1
CDR3aa: CASRTGDPEAFF
CDR3nt: TGTGCCAGCAGGACAGGGGACCCTGAAGCTTTCTTT

abundance: -
v_gene: TRBV11-3
d_gene: TRBD1
j_gene: TRBJ1-2
CDR3aa: CASSFFGQGRSGYTF
CDR3nt: TGTGCCAGCAGCTTCTTTGGACAGGGGAGGAGTGGCTACACCTTC

abundance: -
v_gene: TRBV28
d_gene: TRBD2
j_gene: TRBJ2-5
CDR3aa: CASSTAGGGQETQYF
CDR3nt: TGTGCCAGCTCCACGGCGGGAGGGGGCCAAGAGACCCAGTACTTC

abundance: -
v_gene: TRBV7-6
d_gene: -
j_gene: TRBJ1-1
CDR3aa: CASSLPPGMNTEAFF
CDR3nt: TGTGCCAGCAGCTTACCGCCGGGGATGAACACTGAAGCTTTCTTT

abundance: once
v_gene: TRBV19
d_gene: -
j_gene: TRBJ2-3
CDR3aa: CASSLQDATDTQYF
CDR3nt: TGTGCCAGTAGCCTACAGGACGCCACAGATACGCAGTATTTT

abundance: -
v_gene: TRBV7-8
d_gene: -
j_gene: TRBJ2-3
CDR3aa: CASSPTTTNTDTQYF
CDR3nt: TGTGCCAGCAGCCCGACGACTACCAACACAGATACGCAGTATTTT

abundance: many
v_gene: TRBV19
d_gene: -
j_gene: TRBJ2-1
CDR3aa: CASSKAPIQGYLYNEQFF
CDR3nt: TGTGCCAGTAGTAAAGCCCCAATACAGGGATACCTTTACAATGAGCAGTTCTTC